This TCR beta chain was captured by sequencing in a study of blood T cell repertoires in COVID-19. The wider study: The study drew acute and convalescent COVID-19 samples from the United States, Italy and Spain.

Per the original methods: Using reference gene primer amplification, nucleated cell counts were estimated. TCRdb's table, derived via immunoSEQ multiplex PCR, lists solely in-frame clones and lacks some. The DNA was the basis for D and trimming; V, J and clone size are from that table. This table has 200,000 to 250,000 clones, around 86% appearing once. J gave up 4 bases and V 0 bases, and 8 bases lay outside the gene matches. The CDR3 is 18 residues long. The germline gives CDR1 ENHRY, CDR2 SYGVKD. Those enrolled in Seattle joined during active infection and were followed longitudinally afterward. The sequence came from a woman aged 80 or over with COVID-19, enrolled during active disease. The specimen sequenced was peripheral blood. The chain carries TRBV10-3 and TRBJ2-1; TRBD1 aligns across 11 bases. In DNA, the CDR3 is TGTGCCATCAGTGAGTCATCGGGACAGGGGGGGAAATACAATGAGCAGTTCTTC. Its protein product is CAISESSGQGGKYNEQFF.